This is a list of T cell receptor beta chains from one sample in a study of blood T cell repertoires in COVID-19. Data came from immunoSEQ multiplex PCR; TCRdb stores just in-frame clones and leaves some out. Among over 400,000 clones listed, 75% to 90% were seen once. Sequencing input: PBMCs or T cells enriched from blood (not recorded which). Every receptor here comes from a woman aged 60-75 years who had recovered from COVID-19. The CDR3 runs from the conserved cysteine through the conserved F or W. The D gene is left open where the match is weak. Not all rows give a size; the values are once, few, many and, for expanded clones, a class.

CDR3 DNA: TGTGCCAGCAGCCCTCTCGCGGGGCTGAATACGCAGTATTTT
CDR3 protein: CASSPLAGLNTQYF
J gene: TRBJ2-3
CDR3 length: 14
clone size: NA
V gene: TRBV11-2
D gene: NA

CDR3 DNA: TGTGCCAGCAGTTACTCTGGGGCTACAACTAATGAAAAACTGTTTTTT
CDR3 protein: CASSYSGATTNEKLFF
J gene: TRBJ1-4
CDR3 length: 16
clone size: few
V gene: TRBV6-5
D gene: NA

CDR3 DNA: TGTGCCAGTAGTTTAGGGACGGGGAAACTCTACAATGAGCAGTTCTTC
CDR3 protein: CASSLGTGKLYNEQFF
J gene: TRBJ2-1
CDR3 length: 16
clone size: NA
V gene: TRBV19
D gene: NA

CDR3 DNA: TGTGCCAGCAGTGGTTTGACAGGGACTGGAAACACCATATATTTT
CDR3 protein: CASSGLTGTGNTIYF
J gene: TRBJ1-3
CDR3 length: 15
clone size: NA
V gene: TRBV25-1
D gene: TRBD1

CDR3 DNA: TGTGCTAGTGGTTTAGGGGTCGCGGAGACTGAAAAACTGTTTTTT
CDR3 protein: CASGLGVAETEKLFF
J gene: TRBJ1-4
CDR3 length: 15
clone size: once
V gene: TRBV12-5
D gene: NA

CDR3 DNA: TGTGCCAGCAGCTCTCTGTCGTGGCCAGGGGCGCAAGAGCAGTACTTC
CDR3 protein: CASSSLSWPGAQEQYF
J gene: TRBJ2-7
CDR3 length: 16
clone size: NA
V gene: TRBV28
D gene: NA

CDR3 DNA: TGTGCCAGCAGTAGTAGTGGGTCAGGGTACACCGGGGAGCTGTTTTTT
CDR3 protein: CASSSSGSGYTGELFF
J gene: TRBJ2-2
CDR3 length: 16
clone size: NA
V gene: TRBV27
D gene: NA

CDR3 DNA: TGTGCCAGCAGCCACTTCCCCCGGGACAGGGGGCGCCGAGTCGTTAGTATTAAAGATGGCTACACCTTC
CDR3 protein: CASSHFPRDRGRRVVSIKDGYTF
J gene: TRBJ1-2
CDR3 length: 23
clone size: few
V gene: TRBV14
D gene: TRBD1

CDR3 DNA: TGTGCCACCAGTGATGCGACAGTTATTCGTGGCTACACCTTC
CDR3 protein: CATSDATVIRGYTF
J gene: TRBJ1-2
CDR3 length: 14
clone size: once
V gene: TRBV24-1
D gene: NA

CDR3 DNA: TGTGCCAGCAGCTTAGTCAGGGGTGCAGAGCAGTTCTTC
CDR3 protein: CASSLVRGAEQFF
J gene: TRBJ2-1
CDR3 length: 13
clone size: NA
V gene: TRBV7-2
D gene: NA